The clone carrying this T cell receptor (beta chain) occurred many times. What it recognizes is unknown. This record belongs to a study of neurological immune-mediated disorders. Study-wide points: Phylogenetic grouping assigned the repertoires of 18 of 34 multiple sclerosis patients to a single cluster of related CDR3 sequences. This cluster may be a repertoire-level signature.

The germline V gene encodes CDR1 SGHDN and CDR2 FVKESK. The CDR3 is made up of 16 amino acids. Trimming stripped 4 bases from V and 2 bases from J, with 17 bases between. From the 5' RACE reads, TCRdb called clonotypes with MiXCR, one entry per CDR3 protein. The sample shows about 62,000 distinct CDR3 sequences, roughly 4% of them seen only once. Sequencing used PBMCs. The V and J genes are TRBV14 and TRBJ1-1; TRBD1 is a possible D gene (6 bases). The receptor was derived from a woman aged 45-65 years with multiple sclerosis. This CDR3 reads CASSLPGRGANTEAFF. CDR3 bases: TGTGCCAGCAGCCTACCCGGACGGGGGGCCAACACTGAAGCTTTCTTT. The variable domain in full, with the rest retrieved from reference TRBV14 and TRBJ1-1, is EAGVTQFPSHSVIEKGQTVTLRCDPISGHDNLYWYRRVMGKEIKFLLHFVKESKQDESGMPNNRFLAERTGGTYSTLKVQPAELEDSGVYFCASSLPGRGANTEAFFGQGTRLTVV.